This T cell receptor beta chain was profiled in a study of T cells in localized non-small cell lung cancer. Germline V gene lookup returns CDR1 LNHDA and CDR2 SQIVND (reference sequence). The CDR3 sequence is 17 residues long. The V end was cut by 3 bases, the J end by 4 bases, with 16 bases between. Data came from immunoSEQ multiplex PCR; TCRdb stores just in-frame clones and leaves some out. This sample has just over 15,000 clones, with more than 75% found just once. Study findings and constraints: Exceeding tumor, uninvolved adjacent lung had the highest T cell clonality. A median of 57 clones ranked among the top 100 in tumor appeared in adjacent lung. Only one tumor region went through sequencing, so heterogeneity may still be there.

This clone was seen a handful of times. Its antigen is not known. Other DNA sequences in the same sample also yield this CDR3. The sequence was collected from a male donor at least 60 years old with stage II lung adenocarcinoma. The specimen comprised peripheral blood mononuclear cells, sampled before any cancer treatment. This chain links TRBV19 with TRBJ2-6, with D possibly called TRBD1 or TRBD2 (5 bases each). CDR3 nucleotide sequence: TGTGCCAGTAGTATTCGTGGGGGTCGGTGGGGGGCCAACGTCCTGACTTTC. It is translated as CASSIRGGRWGANVLTF.